This T cell receptor (beta chain) was sequenced in a study of T cell responses to AZD1222 COVID-19 vaccine. Broader study findings: Samples come after the peak T cell response, not at day 14.

This clone was recorded a few times. Its antigen is not identified. TCRdb's copy holds only in-frame clones and misses some; the assay was immunoSEQ multiplex PCR. The sample yields some 110,000 clones, around 88% seen once. The length of the CDR3 is 14 residues. Germline V lookup: CDR1 MDHEN, CDR2 SYDVKM. J lost 10 bases, V lost 6 bases, and 9 bases had no gene match. This TCR was recovered from an adult in good health. Source: peripheral blood, taken on day 0 of AZD1222 vaccination. V is TRBV28 and J is TRBJ1-6, with TRBD1 matching over 7 bases. DNA of the CDR3: TGTGCCAGCAGGGAGGCAGGGGGACGGTCACCCCTCCACTTT. Residues: CASREAGGRSPLHF.